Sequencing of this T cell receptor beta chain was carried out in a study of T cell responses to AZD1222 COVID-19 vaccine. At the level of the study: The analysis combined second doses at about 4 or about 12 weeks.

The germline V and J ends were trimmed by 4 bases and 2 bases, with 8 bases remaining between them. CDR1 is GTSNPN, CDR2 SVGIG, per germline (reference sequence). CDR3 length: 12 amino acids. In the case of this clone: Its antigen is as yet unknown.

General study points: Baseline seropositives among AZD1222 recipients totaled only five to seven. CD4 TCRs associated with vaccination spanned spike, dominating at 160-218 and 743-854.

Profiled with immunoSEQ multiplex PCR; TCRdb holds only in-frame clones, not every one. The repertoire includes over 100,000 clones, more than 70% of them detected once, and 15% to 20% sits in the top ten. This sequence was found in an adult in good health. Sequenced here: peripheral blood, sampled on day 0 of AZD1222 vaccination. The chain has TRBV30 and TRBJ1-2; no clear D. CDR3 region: CAWTTGNYGYTF. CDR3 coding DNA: TGTGCCTGGACCACGGGCAACTATGGCTACACCTTC.